These T cell receptor beta chains were read from a single sample in a study of PD-1 blockade in classical Hodgkin lymphoma. Generated by immunoSEQ multiplex PCR, the TCRdb table keeps only in-frame clones and is missing some. The data contain approximately 51,000 clones, 73% of them singletons. This specimen was peripheral blood mononuclear cells (PBMCs), taken before the second cycle of nivolumab. The receptors were gathered from a human donor with classical Hodgkin lymphoma. The conserved cysteine and the conserved F or W are not part of the CDR3 here.

j_gene | v_gene | CDR3aa
TRBJ2-7 | TRBV7-2 | ASSLIDYSYEQY
TRBJ1-3 | TRBV7-9 | ASRGSSGNTIY
TRBJ1-2 | TRBV27 | ASSLKPGGAGGYT
TRBJ2-1 | TRBV6-6 | ASSYYWNEQF
TRBJ1-5 | TRBV6-1 | ASSPDSFSNQPQH
TRBJ2-4 | TRBV27 | ASSLGQTLNIQY
TRBJ1-2 | TRBV7-2 | ASSFGGYGYT
TRBJ2-1 | TRBV30 | AWRPLAVSSYNEQF
TRBJ2-7 | TRBV11-1 | ASSLRRQGYEQY
TRBJ2-5 | TRBV30 | AWRGIQVMETQY
TRBJ2-5 | TRBV7-3 | ASSFVAGPGETQY
TRBJ1-1 | TRBV19 | ASSIRDSTEAF
TRBJ1-1 | TRBV6-6 | ASSGQMNTEAF
TRBJ2-1 | TRBV30 | AWSVQGFSAQF
TRBJ2-2 | TRBV6-5 | ASAGTQGSGELF
TRBJ1-1 | TRBV30 | AWRGLNTEAF
TRBJ2-1 | TRBV19 | ASSIAQGFLGSSYNEQF
TRBJ1-5 | TRBV6-6 | ASIKDGGGNQPQH
TRBJ1-1 | TRBV5-5 | ASRLGTANTEAF
TRBJ1-2 | TRBV6-6 | ASTSMRGSYGYT
TRBJ1-5 | TRBV6-5 | ASSYSSYQPQH
TRBJ1-1 | TRBV10-1 | ASRSPTGLNTEAF
TRBJ1-1 | TRBV6-1 | ASSPDRGRTEAF
TRBJ2-7 | TRBV13 | ASSHSYEQY